These T cell receptor beta chains were read from a single sample in a study of early T cells in non-severe SARS-CoV-2 infection. MiXCR was run by TCRdb on the 5' RACE reads, yielding one entry per CDR3 protein. The sample records approximately 70,000 distinct CDR3 sequences, roughly an eighth being singletons. Source: whole blood, taken at baseline. The origin of the receptors is an adult who was a healthcare worker with PCR-confirmed SARS-CoV-2 infection or an uninfected control (not recorded which). Each CDR3 is given with its conserved first and last residue. Each record gives: CDR3 protein, CDR3 DNA, clone size, D gene, J gene, V gene. The D gene is left open where the match is weak. Some rows have no size entry. The others give once, few or many, or a class for an expanded clone.

cdr3_aa: CASSSPLNTEAFF; cdr3_nt: TGTGCCAGCAGCTCCCCGCTGAACACTGAAGCTTTCTTT; clone_size: many; d_call: NA; j_call: TRBJ1-1; v_call: TRBV7-6
cdr3_aa: CASSFIIADTQYF; cdr3_nt: TGTGCCAGCAGTTTCATTATAGCGGATACGCAGTATTTT; clone_size: NA; d_call: NA; j_call: TRBJ2-3; v_call: TRBV12-3/TRBV12-4
cdr3_aa: CSVAQRANYGYTF; cdr3_nt: TGCAGCGTGGCTCAGAGAGCTAACTATGGCTACACCTTC; clone_size: NA; d_call: NA; j_call: TRBJ1-2; v_call: TRBV29-1
cdr3_aa: CSAKTGGRTEAFF; cdr3_nt: TGCAGTGCTAAGACAGGGGGTAGGACTGAAGCTTTCTTT; clone_size: few; d_call: TRBD1; j_call: TRBJ1-1; v_call: TRBV20-1
cdr3_aa: CASSRVEGGPSGEFF; cdr3_nt: TGTGCCAGCAGCCGAGTGGAAGGAGGGCCATCCGGAGAGTTCTTC; clone_size: few; d_call: NA; j_call: TRBJ2-1; v_call: TRBV4-2
cdr3_aa: CASSPGDAGQETQYF; cdr3_nt: TGTGCCAGTAGTCCCGGGGACGCCGGCCAAGAGACCCAGTACTTC; clone_size: NA; d_call: NA; j_call: TRBJ2-5; v_call: TRBV19
cdr3_aa: CSVDRRDRANYGYTF; cdr3_nt: TGCAGCGTTGACCGCCGGGACAGGGCAAACTATGGCTACACCTTC; clone_size: NA; d_call: TRBD1; j_call: TRBJ1-2; v_call: TRBV29-1
cdr3_aa: CSVSAPGRSTYEQYF; cdr3_nt: TGCAGCGTTTCAGCCCCGGGCCGATCCACCTACGAGCAGTACTTC; clone_size: NA; d_call: NA; j_call: TRBJ2-7; v_call: TRBV29-1
cdr3_aa: CASSPTADSNYGYTF; cdr3_nt: TGTGCCAGCTCACCAACCGCGGATTCTAACTATGGCTACACCTTC; clone_size: few; d_call: NA; j_call: TRBJ1-2; v_call: TRBV18
cdr3_aa: CASSPTSGSNTGELFF; cdr3_nt: TGTGCCAGCAGCCCTACTAGCGGGTCGAACACCGGGGAGCTGTTTTTT; clone_size: once; d_call: TRBD2; j_call: TRBJ2-2; v_call: TRBV3-1
cdr3_aa: CASSPRAARSYEQYF; cdr3_nt: TGTGCCAGCAGTCCCCGGGCCGCAAGATCCTACGAGCAGTACTTC; clone_size: many; d_call: NA; j_call: TRBJ2-7; v_call: TRBV2
cdr3_aa: CAWRDTGELFF; cdr3_nt: TGTGCCTGGAGAGACACCGGGGAGCTGTTTTTT; clone_size: few; d_call: NA; j_call: TRBJ2-2; v_call: TRBV30
cdr3_aa: CASSLERGVGLTGELFF; cdr3_nt: TGTGCCAGCAGCTTAGAGCGGGGAGTCGGGTTAACCGGGGAGCTGTTTTTT; clone_size: few; d_call: TRBD2; j_call: TRBJ2-2; v_call: TRBV7-8
cdr3_aa: CASSREQGTGEQFF; cdr3_nt: TGTGCCAGCAGCCGCGAGCAGGGTACGGGTGAGCAGTTCTTC; clone_size: NA; d_call: NA; j_call: TRBJ2-1; v_call: TRBV3-1
cdr3_aa: CASSQEETGREKLFF; cdr3_nt: TGCGCCAGCAGCCAAGAAGAGACAGGGCGTGAAAAACTGTTTTTT; clone_size: NA; d_call: TRBD1; j_call: TRBJ1-4; v_call: TRBV4-1
cdr3_aa: CATGRGAQNIQYF; cdr3_nt: TGTGCCACCGGGAGGGGGGCCCAAAACATTCAGTACTTC; clone_size: many; d_call: TRBD2; j_call: TRBJ2-4; v_call: TRBV6-5
cdr3_aa: CASSSDRGLNEQFF; cdr3_nt: TGTGCCAGCAGCTCCGACAGGGGGCTCAATGAGCAGTTCTTC; clone_size: once; d_call: TRBD1; j_call: TRBJ2-1; v_call: TRBV7-2
cdr3_aa: CASSLFDREDEQYF; cdr3_nt: TGTGCCAGCAGCTTGTTTGACAGGGAGGACGAGCAGTACTTC; clone_size: NA; d_call: NA; j_call: TRBJ2-7; v_call: TRBV5-5
cdr3_aa: CASSLAGSREKLFF; cdr3_nt: TGTGCCAGCAGCTTAGCGGGGAGTAGGGAAAAACTGTTTTTT; clone_size: many; d_call: NA; j_call: TRBJ1-4; v_call: TRBV7-9
cdr3_aa: CASSLAGTGGYSPLHF; cdr3_nt: TGTGCCAGCAGCTTAGCCGGGACAGGGGGATATTCACCCCTCCACTTT; clone_size: few; d_call: TRBD1; j_call: TRBJ1-6; v_call: TRBV7-2
cdr3_aa: CASSLVAGDSYNEQFF; cdr3_nt: TGTGCCAGCAGCTTAGTGGCGGGGGACTCCTACAATGAGCAGTTCTTC; clone_size: NA; d_call: TRBD2; j_call: TRBJ2-1; v_call: TRBV7-6
cdr3_aa: CAWSVKGLVETQYF; cdr3_nt: TGTGCCTGGAGTGTAAAGGGTCTTGTTGAGACCCAGTACTTC; clone_size: NA; d_call: NA; j_call: TRBJ2-5; v_call: TRBV30
cdr3_aa: CASSKNRDLPQHF; cdr3_nt: TGTGCCAGTAGTAAGAACAGGGATCTGCCCCAGCATTTT; clone_size: many; d_call: NA; j_call: TRBJ1-5; v_call: TRBV19
cdr3_aa: CASSSHRDHQPQHF; cdr3_nt: TGTGCCAGCAGCTCCCACAGGGACCATCAGCCCCAGCATTTT; clone_size: NA; d_call: NA; j_call: TRBJ1-5; v_call: TRBV7-9
cdr3_aa: CASSLGDREREKLFF; cdr3_nt: TGTGCCAGCAGCTTAGGGGACAGAGAACGTGAAAAACTGTTTTTT; clone_size: NA; d_call: TRBD1; j_call: TRBJ1-4; v_call: TRBV7-8
cdr3_aa: CASSLRSQEAFF; cdr3_nt: TGTGCCAGCAGCTTGAGGTCACAGGAAGCTTTCTTT; clone_size: NA; d_call: NA; j_call: TRBJ1-1; v_call: TRBV5-4
cdr3_aa: CASSLGRTTDTQYF; cdr3_nt: TGTGCCAGCAGCTTAGGACGGACCACAGATACGCAGTATTTT; clone_size: many; d_call: NA; j_call: TRBJ2-3; v_call: TRBV7-9
cdr3_aa: CASSISPGGRNQPQHF; cdr3_nt: TGTGCCAGTAGTATATCACCAGGGGGAAGGAATCAGCCCCAGCATTTT; clone_size: NA; d_call: TRBD1; j_call: TRBJ1-5; v_call: TRBV19
cdr3_aa: CSVFISVGGETQYF; cdr3_nt: TGCAGCGTTTTCATTTCGGTGGGTGGCGAGACCCAGTACTTC; clone_size: NA; d_call: NA; j_call: TRBJ2-5; v_call: TRBV29-1
cdr3_aa: CASSSFWDNEQFF; cdr3_nt: TGTGCCAGCAGCTCATTTTGGGACAATGAGCAGTTCTTC; clone_size: many; d_call: NA; j_call: TRBJ2-1; v_call: TRBV7-3
cdr3_aa: CASRFRSEQYF; cdr3_nt: TGTGCCAGCAGGTTCCGGAGCGAGCAGTACTTC; clone_size: NA; d_call: NA; j_call: TRBJ2-7; v_call: TRBV3-1
cdr3_aa: CASSLVGASTEAFF; cdr3_nt: TGTGCCAGCAGCTTAGTGGGGGCCAGCACTGAAGCTTTCTTT; clone_size: many; d_call: NA; j_call: TRBJ1-1; v_call: TRBV7-9
cdr3_aa: CSTRRAVGYGYTF; cdr3_nt: TGCAGCACGAGAAGGGCGGTGGGCTATGGCTACACCTTC; clone_size: NA; d_call: NA; j_call: TRBJ1-2; v_call: TRBV20-1
cdr3_aa: CSGSLAGGLEQYF; cdr3_nt: TGCAGCGGGTCACTAGCGGGAGGGCTCGAGCAGTACTTC; clone_size: once; d_call: TRBD2; j_call: TRBJ2-7; v_call: TRBV29-1
cdr3_aa: CASSAQDLDTQYF; cdr3_nt: TGTGCCAGCAGTGCGCAGGATTTGGATACGCAGTATTTT; clone_size: NA; d_call: NA; j_call: TRBJ2-3; v_call: TRBV12-3/TRBV12-4
cdr3_aa: CASSLLVAGRETQYF; cdr3_nt: TGTGCCAGCAGCTTATTAGTTGCGGGGAGGGAGACCCAGTACTTC; clone_size: NA; d_call: NA; j_call: TRBJ2-5; v_call: TRBV7-9
cdr3_aa: CASIASGRNTEAFF; cdr3_nt: TGTGCCAGCATCGCCTCCGGGCGGAACACTGAAGCTTTCTTT; clone_size: NA; d_call: NA; j_call: TRBJ1-1; v_call: TRBV12-3/TRBV12-4
cdr3_aa: CATLSGGDEQYF; cdr3_nt: TGTGCCACCCTTTCGGGGGGGGACGAGCAGTACTTC; clone_size: NA; d_call: TRBD2; j_call: TRBJ2-7; v_call: TRBV19
cdr3_aa: CASSRRMGAEYEQYF; cdr3_nt: TGTGCCAGCAGCCGGAGGATGGGGGCAGAGTACGAGCAGTACTTC; clone_size: few; d_call: NA; j_call: TRBJ2-7; v_call: TRBV12-3/TRBV12-4
cdr3_aa: CASTQGLDYEQYF; cdr3_nt: TGTGCCAGCACTCAAGGGTTGGACTACGAGCAGTACTTC; clone_size: many; d_call: NA; j_call: TRBJ2-7; v_call: TRBV12-3/TRBV12-4
cdr3_aa: CASSLRQSVTDTQYF; cdr3_nt: TGTGCCAGCTCACTCCGACAGTCAGTTACAGATACGCAGTATTTT; clone_size: few; d_call: NA; j_call: TRBJ2-3; v_call: TRBV18
cdr3_aa: CASSLRREGEQFF; cdr3_nt: TGTGCCAGCAGCTTAAGGCGGGAGGGAGAGCAGTTCTTC; clone_size: many; d_call: TRBD2; j_call: TRBJ2-1; v_call: TRBV7-3
cdr3_aa: CASSSRGLGETQYF; cdr3_nt: TGTGCCAGCAGTTCGCGAGGTCTGGGTGAGACCCAGTACTTC; clone_size: NA; d_call: NA; j_call: TRBJ2-5; v_call: TRBV12-3/TRBV12-4
cdr3_aa: CSVAGRVSGETQYF; cdr3_nt: TGCAGCGTTGCGGGCAGGGTTTCAGGAGAGACCCAGTACTTC; clone_size: many; d_call: NA; j_call: TRBJ2-5; v_call: TRBV29-1
cdr3_aa: CASSLSGTDTQYF; cdr3_nt: TGTGCCAGTAGTCTGAGCGGCACAGATACGCAGTATTTT; clone_size: many; d_call: NA; j_call: TRBJ2-3; v_call: TRBV19
cdr3_aa: CASSDGLAGGETQYF; cdr3_nt: TGCGCCAGCAGCGATGGACTAGCGGGAGGAGAGACCCAGTACTTC; clone_size: NA; d_call: TRBD2; j_call: TRBJ2-5; v_call: TRBV5-1
cdr3_aa: CASSQVWDRGDTGELFF; cdr3_nt: TGTGCCAGCAGCCAAGTATGGGACAGGGGTGACACCGGGGAGCTGTTTTTT; clone_size: NA; d_call: TRBD1; j_call: TRBJ2-2; v_call: TRBV4-2
cdr3_aa: CASSQGRDRAHEQYF; cdr3_nt: TGTGCCAGCAGCCAAGGCCGGGACAGGGCCCACGAGCAGTACTTC; clone_size: few; d_call: TRBD1; j_call: TRBJ2-7; v_call: TRBV3-1
cdr3_aa: CSVDEASEYQETQYF; cdr3_nt: TGCAGCGTTGATGAGGCTAGCGAGTACCAAGAGACCCAGTACTTC; clone_size: few; d_call: NA; j_call: TRBJ2-5; v_call: TRBV29-1
cdr3_aa: CATSDLPPKSSYNEQFF; cdr3_nt: TGTGCCACCAGTGATCTCCCCCCTAAGAGCTCCTACAATGAGCAGTTCTTC; clone_size: many; d_call: NA; j_call: TRBJ2-1; v_call: TRBV24-1